A single sample gave rise to the 3 T cell receptor beta chains below, sequenced in a study of blood T cells in healthy people across ages. Alongside a J-beta primer mix, a sample-barcoded 5' primer served in a second PCR lasting roughly 7 to 11 cycles. TCRdb passed the 5' RACE reads through MiXCR, listing each CDR3 protein once. The sample carries 1.5 million to 2 million distinct CDR3 sequences, less than 50% recorded once. What was sequenced was blood. These receptors were obtained from a woman in her 40s in good health.

The chain is built from TRBV27 and TRBJ2-3; D gene ambiguous. Trimming removed 2 bases from V and 6 bases from J, with 9 bases in between. CDR3 size: 13 residues. In germline, CDR1 is MNHEY, CDR2 SMNVEV (reference sequence). CDR3 amino acids: CASSLDRLDTQYF. CDR3 in DNA: TGTGCCAGCAGTTTAGACCGCCTGGATACGCAGTATTTT.

This clonotype was observed a single time. The rearrangement uses TRBV13 and TRBJ2-5; tentative D call: TRBD1 (5 bases). With 4 bases removed from V and 11 bases from J, the gap between germline ends came to 20 bases. The germline V gene has CDR1 PRHDT and CDR2 FYEKMQ (reference sequence). The CDR3 has 14 residues. The CDR3 coding sequence is TGTGCCAGCAGCTCCGCAGGGCCCACTGGAGAGCAGTACTTC. This encodes CASSSAGPTGEQYF.

This clonotype appeared a few times. This chain joins TRBV9 and TRBJ2-3, with a possible D match to TRBD2 (5 bases). V was shortened by 4 bases and J by 0 bases, with 15 bases between the two germline ends. The CDR3 extends over 16 amino acids. The germline V gene encodes CDR1 SGDLS and CDR2 YYNGEE. In DNA, the CDR3 is TGTGCCAGCAGCACCTTTCGCGGGTCTAGCACAGATACGCAGTATTTT. It translates to CASSTFRGSSTDTQYF. Using reference TRBV9 and TRBJ2-3 for the parts outside the CDR3, the full variable domain is DSGVTQTPKHLITATGQRVTLRCSPRSGDLSVYWYQQSLDQGLQFLIQYYNGEERAKGNILERFSAQQFPDLHSELNLSSLELGDSALYFCASSTFRGSSTDTQYFGPGTRLTVL.